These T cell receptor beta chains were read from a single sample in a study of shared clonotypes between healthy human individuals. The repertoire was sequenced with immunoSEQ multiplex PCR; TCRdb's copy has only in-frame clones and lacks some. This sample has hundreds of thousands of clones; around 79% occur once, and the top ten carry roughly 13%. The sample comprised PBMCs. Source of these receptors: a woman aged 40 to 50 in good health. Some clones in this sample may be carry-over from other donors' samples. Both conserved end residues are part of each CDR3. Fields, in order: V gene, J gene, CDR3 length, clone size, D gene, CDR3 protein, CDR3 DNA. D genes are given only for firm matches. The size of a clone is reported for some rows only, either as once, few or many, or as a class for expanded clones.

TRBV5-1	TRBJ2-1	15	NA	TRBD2	CASSLAAGGGNEQFF	TGCGCCAGCAGCTTGGCGGCGGGAGGGGGCAATGAGCAGTTCTTC
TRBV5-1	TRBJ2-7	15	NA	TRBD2	CASRGGLSVSAEQYF	TGCGCCAGCAGGGGGGGACTATCGGTCTCTGCCGAGCAGTACTTC
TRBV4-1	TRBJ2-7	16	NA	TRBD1	CASSQDRGTGGYEQYF	TGCGCCAGCAGCCAAGATCGGGGTACAGGGGGCTACGAGCAGTACTTC
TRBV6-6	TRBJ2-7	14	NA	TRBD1	CASSLPGQNYEQYF	TGTGCCAGCAGTCTCCCGGGACAGAACTACGAGCAGTACTTC
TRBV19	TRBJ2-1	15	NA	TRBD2	CASTSTSFTYNEQFF	TGTGCCAGTACTTCGACTAGCTTCACCTACAATGAGCAGTTCTTC
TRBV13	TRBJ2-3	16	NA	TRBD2	CASSLVALAGTDTQYF	TGTGCCAGCAGCTTAGTCGCCCTAGCGGGCACAGATACGCAGTATTTT
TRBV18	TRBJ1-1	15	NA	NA	CASSPSSWGVVEAFF	TGTGCCAGCTCACCCTCCTCATGGGGAGTAGTTGAAGCTTTCTTT
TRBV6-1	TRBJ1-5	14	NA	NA	CASGGVSRNQPQHF	TGTGCCAGCGGGGGGGTCTCCCGCAATCAGCCCCAGCATTTT
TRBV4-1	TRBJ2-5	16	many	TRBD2	CASSPRLAGPLETQYF	TGCGCCAGCAGCCCACGACTAGCGGGTCCGCTAGAGACCCAGTACTTC
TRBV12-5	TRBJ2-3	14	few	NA	CASGLSRLTDTQYF	TGTGCTAGTGGTTTGAGCAGACTCACAGATACGCAGTATTTT
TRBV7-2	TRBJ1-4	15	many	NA	CASSLEGGYNEKLFF	TGTGCCAGCAGCTTAGAAGGGGGGTACAATGAAAAACTGTTTTTT
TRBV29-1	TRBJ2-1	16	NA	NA	CSVEDLEVSSYNEQFF	TGCAGCGTTGAAGATCTAGAGGTGAGCTCCTACAATGAGCAGTTCTTC
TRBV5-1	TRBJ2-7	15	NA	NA	CASSFGTADLREQYF	TGCGCCAGCAGCTTCGGGACCGCGGACCTACGCGAGCAGTACTTC
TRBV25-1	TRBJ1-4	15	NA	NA	CASSDAGRPNEKLFF	TGTGCCAGCAGTGACGCAGGGAGGCCTAATGAAAAACTGTTTTTT
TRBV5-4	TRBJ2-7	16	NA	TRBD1	CASSLGSRQGAYEQYF	TGTGCCAGCAGCTTGGGGTCCCGGCAGGGGGCCTACGAGCAGTACTTC
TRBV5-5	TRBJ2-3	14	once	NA	CASSLEFRPDTQYF	TGTGCCAGCAGCTTGGAGTTCAGGCCAGATACGCAGTATTTT
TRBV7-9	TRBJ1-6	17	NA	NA	CASSLHQGSSYNSPLHF	TGTGCCAGCAGCTTACATCAAGGGAGCTCCTATAATTCACCCCTCCACTTT
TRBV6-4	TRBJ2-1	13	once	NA	CASSAQGGNEQFF	TGTGCCAGCAGTGCCCAGGGAGGTAATGAGCAGTTCTTC
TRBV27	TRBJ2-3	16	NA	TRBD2	CASSLQRGRATDTQYF	TGTGCCAGCAGTTTACAGCGCGGGAGGGCCACAGATACGCAGTATTTT
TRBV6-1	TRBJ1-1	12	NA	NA	CASSSGYTEAFF	TGTGCCAGCAGTTCAGGTTACACTGAAGCTTTCTTT
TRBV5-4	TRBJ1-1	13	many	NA	CASSFDRDTEAFF	TGTGCCAGCAGCTTTGACAGAGATACTGAAGCTTTCTTT
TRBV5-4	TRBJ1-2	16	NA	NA	CASSLGSGQGDYGYTF	TGTGCCAGCAGCTTGGGATCCGGGCAGGGTGACTATGGCTACACCTTC